Below are 22 T cell receptor beta chains sequenced from a single sample in a study of response to subunit inactivated influenza vaccine. Each CDR3 protein is one row after TCRdb ran MiXCR on the RT-PCR reads. This table holds hundreds of thousands of distinct CDR3 sequences, roughly 12% found once. Sequenced material: PBMCs from blood, taken on the day of vaccination. The receptors were sampled from a man between 45 and 60 years old who received an inactivated influenza vaccine.

The V gene is TRBV30, the J gene TRBJ1-5; the match to TRBD1 covers 7 bases. The ends lost 3 bases at V and 5 bases at J; junction bases unmatched: 7. The length of the CDR3 is 14 residues. CDR1 is GTSNPN and CDR2 is SVGIG in the germline V gene (reference sequence). Here the CDR3 reads CAWRARQGHQPQHF. The DNA for the CDR3 is TGTGCCTGGAGAGCGAGACAGGGCCATCAGCCCCAGCATTTT.

This clonotype was found many times. The chain recombines TRBV7-9 with TRBJ2-1; 12 positions match TRBD2. The CDR3 consists of 15 residues. V shed 5 bases, J shed 3 bases, and the junction held 2 bases outside the gene matches. CDR1 is SEHNR, CDR2 FQNEAQ, per germline (reference sequence). CDR3 protein: CASSRTSGIYNEQFF. The CDR3 bases are TGTGCCAGCAGCCGGACTAGCGGGATCTACAATGAGCAGTTCTTC.

This clonotype was seen ten or more times. This chain uses TRBV7-2 with TRBJ2-7; 8 nucleotides line up with TRBD2. The CDR3 covers 15 residues. Looked up from germline, CDR1 is SGHTA and CDR2 is FQGNSA. V was pared by 7 bases and J by 6 bases, with 14 bases of the junction left unmatched. CDR3 amino acids: CASTKTGGPLLEQYF. The CDR3 DNA reads as TGTGCCAGCACCAAAACGGGGGGGCCTCTCCTCGAGCAGTACTTC.

This clonotype was seen a few times. J is TRBJ2-2 and V is TRBV4-1, with 11 bases fitting TRBD2. V gave up 1 base and J gave up 6 bases; unmatched junction bases: 7. Per germline, CDR1 MGHRA and CDR2 YSYEKL. There are 17 residues in the CDR3. CDR3 amino acids: CASSQVTLAGGPGELFF. The CDR3 DNA reads TGCGCCAGCAGCCAAGTAACTCTAGCGGGGGGCCCCGGGGAGCTGTTTTTT.

The CDR3 loop is CASSLSRNQETQYF. The DNA for the CDR3 is TGTGCCAGCAGCTTATCTAGGAACCAAGAGACCCAGTACTTC. The chain is built from TRBV7-2 and TRBJ2-5, with unresolved D. CDR3 length: 14 amino acids. The V gene's germline CDR1 is SGHTA and CDR2 FQGNSA. The V and J ends lost 2 bases and 0 bases respectively, with 7 bases between them.

This clonotype was detected only a few times. The chain has TRBV29-1 and TRBJ2-3; D is undetermined. Between the trimmed V and J ends, which lost 2 bases and 8 bases, there was a span of 20 bases. The germline gives CDR1 SQVTM, CDR2 ANQGSEA. CDR3 length: 15 amino acids. CDR3 sequence (DNA): TGCAGCGTTGAAAGGGCACAGATCCTCACGGGTACGCAGTATTTT. Amino acids: CSVERAQILTGTQYF.

This clonotype showed up just a few times. The rearrangement uses TRBV11-2 and TRBJ2-5; TRBD2 matches at 8 bases. Germline-derived CDR1 and CDR2 are SGHAT and FQNNGV. With V trimmed by 5 bases and J by 7 bases, 15 bases remained unmatched. This CDR3 comprises 16 residues. The CDR3 here is CASSPIRAGAVGTQYF. The CDR3 DNA is TGTGCCAGCAGCCCGATAAGAGCGGGGGCGGTGGGGACCCAGTACTTC.

This clonotype was detected only a few times. The chain links TRBV2 to TRBJ2-1; D might be TRBD1 (6 bases). V dropped 8 bases and J dropped 0 bases, with 14 bases sitting between them. Germline V gene data show CDR1 as SNHLY and CDR2 as FYNNEI. The CDR3 runs to 15 residues. The CDR3 loop reads CASLSYRDSYNEQFF. The CDR3 DNA is TGTGCCAGCTTATCGTACAGGGACTCCTACAATGAGCAGTTCTTC.

This clonotype was seen a handful of times. The rearrangement joins TRBV7-2 to TRBJ2-7; TRBD1 matches at 11 bases. Germline CDR1 SGHTA, CDR2 FQGNSA. The length of the CDR3 is 15 residues. The V gene end was trimmed by 6 bases and the J gene end by 6 bases; junction bases not matched to a gene: 10. CDR3 in amino acids: CASSSGTGGLGEQYF. For the CDR3, the DNA is TGTGCCAGCAGTTCCGGGACAGGGGGACTCGGCGAGCAGTACTTC.

The chain has TRBV7-2 and TRBJ2-5, with TRBD2 matching over 10 bases. There are 15 residues in the CDR3. V lost 3 bases and J lost 9; bases outside the gene matches: 10. Germline assignment: CDR1 SGHTA and CDR2 FQGNSA. The CDR3 is CASSFTSGADGAQYF. As DNA, the CDR3 is TGTGCCAGCAGCTTCACTAGCGGGGCAGATGGGGCCCAGTACTTC.

This clonotype was picked up a small number of times. J is TRBJ2-4 and V is TRBV13; 8 bases match TRBD2. The length of the CDR3 is 14 residues. The germline V gene has CDR1 PRHDT and CDR2 FYEKMQ (reference sequence). V gave up 0 bases and J gave up 7 bases; unmatched junction bases: 2. CDR3 loop: CASSLGGRANIQYF. The CDR3 DNA follows: TGTGCCAGCAGCTTAGGCGGGAGGGCCAACATTCAGTACTTC. Full variable domain (outside the CDR3, taken from reference TRBV13 and TRBJ2-4): AAGVIQSPRHLIKEKRETATLKCYPIPRHDTVYWYQQGPGQDPQFLISFYEKMQSDKGSIPDRFSAQQFSDYHSELNMSSLELGDSALYFCASSLGGRANIQYFGAGTRLSVL.

This clonotype was seen at least ten times. This chain joins TRBV12-3 or TRBV12-4 and TRBJ1-4, with D tentatively TRBD1 (5 bases). CDR3 length: 14 residues. V was shortened by 3 bases and J by 4 bases, with 9 bases between the two germline ends. The CDR3 region has the DNA TGTGCCAGCAGTTTGAGGCAGGGTAATGAAAAACTGTTTTTT. It specifies CASSLRQGNEKLFF.

This chain uses TRBV6-1 with TRBJ2-5; no definite D call. This CDR3 region has 15 residues. V dropped 10 bases and J dropped 4 bases, with 22 bases sitting between them. Looked up from germline, CDR1 is MNHNS and CDR2 is SASEGT. The CDR3 nucleotides read TGTGCCATCCAGAAGGGATCCTTCCGGCGAGAGACCCAGTACTTC. This sequence encodes CAIQKGSFRRETQYF.

This clonotype was recorded many times. The chain carries TRBV7-9 and TRBJ2-7; no firm D call. This CDR3 has 16 residues. Trimming removed 2 bases from V and 0 bases from J, with 14 bases in between. CDR1 and CDR2 (germline): SEHNR, FQNEAQ (reference sequence). The CDR3 sequence is CASSLTRGANSYEQYF. In DNA form, the CDR3 reads TGTGCCAGCAGCTTAACCCGAGGAGCAAACTCCTACGAGCAGTACTTC.

The table lists this clonotype with a few counts. V gene TRBV3-1 combines with J gene TRBJ2-7; no firm D call. V was shortened by 4 bases and J by 5 bases, with 9 bases between the two germline ends. The V gene's germline CDR1 is LGHDT and CDR2 YNNKEL (reference sequence). The CDR3 totals 12 residues. Here the CDR3 reads CASSPENHEQYF. CDR3 in DNA: TGTGCCAGCAGCCCCGAGAACCACGAGCAGTACTTC.

This clonotype was counted ten times or more. This chain's CDR3 is CASSESSQPQHF. DNA for the CDR3: TGCGCCAGCAGTGAGTCGAGTCAGCCCCAGCATTTT. The gene calls are TRBV10-1 and TRBJ1-5; D is uncertain. The CDR3 is made up of 12 amino acids. The V and J ends lost 0 bases and 6 bases respectively, with 3 bases between them. The germline CDR1 and CDR2 sequences are WNHNN and SYGVQD (reference sequence).

Here the CDR3 reads CASRPLTGSFMNTEAFF. CDR3 DNA sequence: TGTGCCAGTAGACCCCTGACAGGTTCCTTCATGAACACTGAAGCTTTCTTT. This rearrangement joins TRBV19 to TRBJ1-1, with a tentative D call TRBD1 (6 bases). Germline-derived CDR1 and CDR2 are LNHDA and SQIVND (reference sequence). Trimming removed 6 bases at V and 0 bases at J, with 20 bases between. This CDR3 comprises 17 residues. Full variable domain (missing parts from reference TRBV19 and TRBJ1-1): DGGITQSPKYLFRKEGQNVTLSCEQNLNHDAMYWYRQDPGQGLRLIYYSQIVNDFQKGDIAEGYSVSREKKESFPLTVTSAQKNPTAFYLCASRPLTGSFMNTEAFFGQGTRLTVV.

There are a few counts of this clonotype. V usage is TRBV28 and J usage is TRBJ2-1; the D is unclear. The CDR3 is 11 residues long. V was clipped by 9 bases and J by 6 bases, with 9 bases between them. Germline V gives CDR1 MDHEN, CDR2 SYDVKM. The CDR3 protein is CASGRVNEQFF. CDR3 nucleotide sequence: TGTGCCAGTGGACGGGTCAATGAGCAGTTCTTC.

The genes are TRBV20-1 and TRBJ2-7; D uncertain. The germline V and J ends were trimmed by 5 bases and 0 bases, with 17 bases remaining between them. Germline CDR1 and CDR2: DFQATT and SNEGSKA (reference sequence). The CDR3 runs to 15 residues. The CDR3 reads CSAGYRNDRSYEQYF. CDR3 coding DNA: TGCAGTGCTGGTTATCGAAATGACCGCTCCTACGAGCAGTACTTC.

To note about this clonotype: The junction departs from germline at one end; a sequencing error may be responsible. V usage is TRBV11-2 and J usage is TRBJ2-5, with 13 nucleotides matching TRBD2. This CDR3 has 18 amino acids. Germline-derived CDR1 and CDR2 are SGHAT and FQNNGV. The CDR3 is CASSFLTTSGGAEETQNF. For the CDR3, the DNA is TGTGCCAGCAGTTTTTTGACCACTAGCGGGGGGGCAGAAGAGACCCAGAACTTC.

The chain is built from TRBV29-1 and TRBJ1-1; a weak D match, TRBD1 (6 bases). Per the germline V gene, CDR1 is SQVTM and CDR2 is ANQGSEA. CDR3 size: 12 residues. The V end lost 7 bases, the J end lost 10 bases, and 19 bases lay between the germline ends. The CDR3 sequence is CSAVGQGQGAFF. The CDR3 DNA follows: TGCAGCGCCGTGGGTCAGGGACAAGGAGCTTTCTTT.

The chain joins TRBV4-3 to TRBJ2-4; 7 nucleotides match TRBD1. The CDR3 consists of 15 residues. Germline lookup yields CDR1 LGHNA and CDR2 YSLEER. Unmatched junction bases numbered 8, after V lost 3 bases and J lost 6 bases. The CDR3 DNA sequence: TGCGCCAGCAGCCACGACCCGGGACAGATAAACATTCAGTACTTC. Protein sequence: CASSHDPGQINIQYF.